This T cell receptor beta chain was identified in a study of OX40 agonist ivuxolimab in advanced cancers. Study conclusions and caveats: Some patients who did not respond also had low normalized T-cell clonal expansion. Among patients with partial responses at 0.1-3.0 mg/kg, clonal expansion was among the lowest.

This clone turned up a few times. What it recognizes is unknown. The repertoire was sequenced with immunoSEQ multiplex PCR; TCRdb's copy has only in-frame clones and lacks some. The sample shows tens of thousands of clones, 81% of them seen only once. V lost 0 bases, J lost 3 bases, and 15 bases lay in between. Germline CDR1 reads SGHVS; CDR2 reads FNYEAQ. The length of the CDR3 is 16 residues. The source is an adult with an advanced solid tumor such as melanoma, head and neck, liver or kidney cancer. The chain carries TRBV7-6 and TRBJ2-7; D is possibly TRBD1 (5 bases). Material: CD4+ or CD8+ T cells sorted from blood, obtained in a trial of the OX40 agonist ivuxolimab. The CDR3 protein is CASSLASRGEGYEQYF. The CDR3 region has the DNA TGTGCCAGCAGCTTAGCGTCAAGGGGCGAAGGCTACGAGCAGTACTTC.